This T cell receptor beta chain comes out of a study of human T cells and chemical hapten exposure. TCRdb processed the RACE reads anew with MiXCR; each CDR3 protein has one entry. The sample yields tens of thousands of distinct CDR3 sequences, under 12% seen once. Trimming left V 5 bases short and J 1 base short, with 11 bases between. Germline V gives CDR1 LGHDT, CDR2 YNNKEL (reference sequence). The CDR3 extends over 15 amino acids. The sample's time point: patch test 1, 2 weeks after DPC sensitization. The treatment is: therapeutic diphenylcyclopropenone sensitization with weekly scalp DPC. The chain recombines TRBV3-1 with TRBJ1-4; D possibly corresponds to TRBD1 (6 bases). The receptor was isolated from a man aged 40-49 years with alopecia areata. Some clones in this sample may be carry-over from other donors' samples. Source: whole blood, taken in connection with sensitization to the hapten diphenylcyclopropenone (DPC). The CDR3 reads CASSKGQLTNEKLFF. CDR3 nucleotides: TGTGCCAGCAGCAAAGGACAGTTAACTAATGAAAAACTGTTTTTT.